This record looks at one T cell receptor (beta chain) sequence and its context. The antigen remains undetermined. This CDR3 comprises 13 residues. The V end lost 3 bases, the J end lost 8 bases, and 13 bases lay between the germline ends. CDR1 SGHDN and CDR2 FVKESK come from the germline V gene. The sample's treatment: roughly 11-day PBMC culture with coronavirus spike peptide pools or control peptides (ViraFEST assay). Per well, a few million PBMCs were cultured in the presence of around 9.1 IU/ml IL-2 and approximately 10 ug/ml peptide pools. After about eleven days of culture, CD4+ T cells were negatively selected. With the Oncomine TCR Beta short-read assay, DNA from cultured CD4+ T cells was sequenced. Cultures of CD4+ T cells served as the source for extracting genomic DNA. Via MiXCR, TCRdb re-called the PCR reads, giving one row per CDR3 protein. The sample lists about 14,000 distinct CDR3 sequences, around 43% occurring once.

This record comes from a study of vaccination and CD4 T cells after COVID-19. Points from the study as a whole: SARS-CoV-2-reactive clonotypes showed a nonsignificant median rise from approximately 23 to 38.

The sequencing sample was made of CD4+ T cells from blood, cultured in vitro. The gene calls are TRBV14 and TRBJ1-2, with D possibly being TRBD1 (5 bases). This receptor was obtained from a human donor who had recovered from COVID-19. CDR3 nucleotides: TGTGCCAGCAGCCAGACGTGGGGGGGAGGCTACACCTTC. It codes for CASSQTWGGGYTF.